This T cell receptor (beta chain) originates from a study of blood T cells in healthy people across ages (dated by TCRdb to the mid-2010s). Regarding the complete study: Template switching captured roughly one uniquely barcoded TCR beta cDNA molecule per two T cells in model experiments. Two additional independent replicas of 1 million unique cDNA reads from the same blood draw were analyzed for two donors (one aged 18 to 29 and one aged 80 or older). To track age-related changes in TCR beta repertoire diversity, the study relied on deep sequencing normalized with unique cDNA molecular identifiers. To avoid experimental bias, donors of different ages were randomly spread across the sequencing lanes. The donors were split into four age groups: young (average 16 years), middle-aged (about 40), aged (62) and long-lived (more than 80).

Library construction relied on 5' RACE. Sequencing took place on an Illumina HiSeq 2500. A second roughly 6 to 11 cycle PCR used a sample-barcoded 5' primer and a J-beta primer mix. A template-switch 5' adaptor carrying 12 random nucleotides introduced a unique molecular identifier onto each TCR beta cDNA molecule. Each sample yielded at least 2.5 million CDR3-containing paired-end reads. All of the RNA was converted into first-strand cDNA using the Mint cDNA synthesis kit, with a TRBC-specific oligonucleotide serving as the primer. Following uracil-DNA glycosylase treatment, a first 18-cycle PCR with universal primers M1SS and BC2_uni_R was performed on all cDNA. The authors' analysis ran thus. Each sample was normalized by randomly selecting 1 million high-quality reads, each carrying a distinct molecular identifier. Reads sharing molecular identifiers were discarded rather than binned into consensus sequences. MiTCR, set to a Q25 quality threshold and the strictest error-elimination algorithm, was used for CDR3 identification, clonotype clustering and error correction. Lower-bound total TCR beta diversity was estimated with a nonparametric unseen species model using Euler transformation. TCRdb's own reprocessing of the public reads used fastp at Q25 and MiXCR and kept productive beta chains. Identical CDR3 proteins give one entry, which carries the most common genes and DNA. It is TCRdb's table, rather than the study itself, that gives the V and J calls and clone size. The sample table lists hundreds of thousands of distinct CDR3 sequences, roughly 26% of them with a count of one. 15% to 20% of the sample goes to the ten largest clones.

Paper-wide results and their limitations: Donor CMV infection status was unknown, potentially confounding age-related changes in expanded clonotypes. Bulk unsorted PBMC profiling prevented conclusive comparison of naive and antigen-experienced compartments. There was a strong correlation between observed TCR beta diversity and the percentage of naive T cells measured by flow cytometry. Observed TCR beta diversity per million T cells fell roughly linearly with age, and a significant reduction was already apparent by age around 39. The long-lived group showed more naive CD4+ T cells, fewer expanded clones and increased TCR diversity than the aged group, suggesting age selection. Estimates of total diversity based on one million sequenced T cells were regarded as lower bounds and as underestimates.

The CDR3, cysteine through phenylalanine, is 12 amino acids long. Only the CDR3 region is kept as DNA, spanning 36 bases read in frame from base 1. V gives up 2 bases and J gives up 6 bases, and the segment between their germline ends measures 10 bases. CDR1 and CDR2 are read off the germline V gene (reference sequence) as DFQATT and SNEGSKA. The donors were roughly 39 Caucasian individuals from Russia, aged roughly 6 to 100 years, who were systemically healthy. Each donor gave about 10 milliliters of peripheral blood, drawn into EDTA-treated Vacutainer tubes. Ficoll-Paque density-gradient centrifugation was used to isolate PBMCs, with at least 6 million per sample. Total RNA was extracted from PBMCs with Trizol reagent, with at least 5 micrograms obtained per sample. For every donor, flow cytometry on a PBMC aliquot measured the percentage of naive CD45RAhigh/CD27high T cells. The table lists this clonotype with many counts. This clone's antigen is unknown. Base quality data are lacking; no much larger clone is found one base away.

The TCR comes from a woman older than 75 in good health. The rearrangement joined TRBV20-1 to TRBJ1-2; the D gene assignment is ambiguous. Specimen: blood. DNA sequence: TGCAGTGCTAGAAGGGATAGCGATGGCTACACCTTC. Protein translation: CSARRDSDGYTF.